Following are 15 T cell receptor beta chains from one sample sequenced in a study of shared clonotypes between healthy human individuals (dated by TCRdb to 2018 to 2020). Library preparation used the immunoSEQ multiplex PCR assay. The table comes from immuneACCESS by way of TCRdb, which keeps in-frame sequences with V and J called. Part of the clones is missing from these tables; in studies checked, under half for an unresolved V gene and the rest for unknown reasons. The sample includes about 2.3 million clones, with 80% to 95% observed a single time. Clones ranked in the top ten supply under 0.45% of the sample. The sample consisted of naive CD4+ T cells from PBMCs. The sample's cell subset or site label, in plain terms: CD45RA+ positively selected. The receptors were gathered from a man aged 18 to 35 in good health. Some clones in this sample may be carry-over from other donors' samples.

The CDR3, as DNA: TGTGCCAGCAGTTTTCGAAGGGACAGCCTTACCTTCTATGGCTACACCTTC. Translated: CASSFRRDSLTFYGYTF. The chain is built from TRBV27 and TRBJ1-2; 7 bases map to TRBD1. The CDR3 length is 17 residues. Trimming at V came to 3 bases and at J to 4 bases, leaving 14 bases not matched to a gene. Germline V gene data show CDR1 as MNHEY and CDR2 as SMNVEV (reference sequence).

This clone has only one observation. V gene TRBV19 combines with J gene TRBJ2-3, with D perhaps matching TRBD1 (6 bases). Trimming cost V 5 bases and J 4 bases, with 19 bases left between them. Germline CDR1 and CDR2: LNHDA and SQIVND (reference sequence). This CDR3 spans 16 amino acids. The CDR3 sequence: CASSPRTAYGADTQYF. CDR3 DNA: TGTGCCAGTAGTCCGCGGACAGCATACGGAGCAGATACGCAGTATTTT.

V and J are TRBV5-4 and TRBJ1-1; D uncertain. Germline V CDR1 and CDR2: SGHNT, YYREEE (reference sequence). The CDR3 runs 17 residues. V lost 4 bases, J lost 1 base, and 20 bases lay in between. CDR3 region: CASSPGPLILRNTEAFF. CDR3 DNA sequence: TGTGCCAGCAGCCCCGGCCCCCTTATCCTGAGGAACACTGAAGCTTTCTTT.

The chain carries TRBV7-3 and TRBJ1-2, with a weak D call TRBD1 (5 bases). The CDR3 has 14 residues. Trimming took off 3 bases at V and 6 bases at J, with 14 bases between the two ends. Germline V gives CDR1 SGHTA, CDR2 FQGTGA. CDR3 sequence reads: CASSFDSLGDGYTF. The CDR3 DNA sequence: TGTGCCAGCAGCTTCGACAGCCTTGGCGATGGCTACACCTTC.

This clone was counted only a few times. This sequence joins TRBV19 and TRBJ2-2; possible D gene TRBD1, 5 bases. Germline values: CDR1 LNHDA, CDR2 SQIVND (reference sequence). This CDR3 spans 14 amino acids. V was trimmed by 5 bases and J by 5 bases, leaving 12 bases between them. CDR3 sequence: CASSFGAGTGELFF. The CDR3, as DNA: TGTGCCAGTAGTTTTGGGGCAGGGACCGGGGAGCTGTTTTTT.

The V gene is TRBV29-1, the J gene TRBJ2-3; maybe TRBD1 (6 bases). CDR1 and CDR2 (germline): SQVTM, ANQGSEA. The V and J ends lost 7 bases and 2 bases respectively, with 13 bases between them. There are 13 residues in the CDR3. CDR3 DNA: TGCAGCGCGCGGGCAGGGGTCACAGATACGCAGTATTTT. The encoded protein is CSARAGVTDTQYF.

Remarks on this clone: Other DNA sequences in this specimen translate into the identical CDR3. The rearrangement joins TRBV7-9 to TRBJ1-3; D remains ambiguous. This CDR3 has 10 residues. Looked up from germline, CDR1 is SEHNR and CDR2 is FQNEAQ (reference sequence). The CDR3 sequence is CASGGNTIYF. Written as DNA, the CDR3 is TGTGCTTCGGGTGGAAACACCATATATTTT.

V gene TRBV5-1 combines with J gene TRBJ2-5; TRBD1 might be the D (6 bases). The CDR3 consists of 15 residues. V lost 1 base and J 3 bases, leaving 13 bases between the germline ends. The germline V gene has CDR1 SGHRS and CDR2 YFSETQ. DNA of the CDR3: TGCGCCAGCAGCTTGAACCCGACAGGTGAAGAGACCCAGTACTTC. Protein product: CASSLNPTGEETQYF.

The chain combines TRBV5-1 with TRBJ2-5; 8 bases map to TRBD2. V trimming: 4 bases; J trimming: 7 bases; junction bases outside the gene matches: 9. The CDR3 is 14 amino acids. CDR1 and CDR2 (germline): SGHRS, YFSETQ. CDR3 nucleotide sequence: TGCGCCAGCAGCCCCGGGACTAGTAGCGTGACCCAGTACTTC. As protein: CASSPGTSSVTQYF.

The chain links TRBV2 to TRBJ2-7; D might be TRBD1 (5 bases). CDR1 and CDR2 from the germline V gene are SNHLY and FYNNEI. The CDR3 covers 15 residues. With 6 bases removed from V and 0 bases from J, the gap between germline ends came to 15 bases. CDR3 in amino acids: CASRMTASYSYEQYF. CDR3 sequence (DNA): TGTGCCAGCAGGATGACAGCCTCTTACTCCTACGAGCAGTACTTC.

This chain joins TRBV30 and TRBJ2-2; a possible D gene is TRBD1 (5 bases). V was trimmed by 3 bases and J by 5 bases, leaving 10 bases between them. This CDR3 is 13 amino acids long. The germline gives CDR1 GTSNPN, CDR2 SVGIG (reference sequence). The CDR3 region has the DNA TGTGCCTGGAGCTCAGACAGAACCGGGGAGCTGTTTTTT. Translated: CAWSSDRTGELFF.

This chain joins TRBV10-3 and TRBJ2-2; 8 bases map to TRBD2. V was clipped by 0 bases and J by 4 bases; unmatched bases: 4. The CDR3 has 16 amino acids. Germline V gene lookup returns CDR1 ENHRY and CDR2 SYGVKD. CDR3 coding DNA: TGTGCCATCAGTGAGTCGGCCGGGAGGGTCACCGGGGAGCTGTTTTTT. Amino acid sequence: CAISESAGRVTGELFF.

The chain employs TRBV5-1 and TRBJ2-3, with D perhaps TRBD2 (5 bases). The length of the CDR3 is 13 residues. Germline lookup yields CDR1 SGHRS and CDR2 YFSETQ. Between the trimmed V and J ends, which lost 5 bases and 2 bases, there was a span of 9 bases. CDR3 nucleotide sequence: TGCGCCAGCAGACTAGGCCCCACAGATACGCAGTATTTT. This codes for CASRLGPTDTQYF.

As DNA, the CDR3 is TGTGCCAGCAGCAAAATACCCCGGCGAGACCTCTCCTACGAGCAGTACTTC. Protein: CASSKIPRRDLSYEQYF. V is TRBV7-8 and J is TRBJ2-7; no definite D call. Germline V gene sequence: CDR1 SGHVS, CDR2 FQNEAQ. V gave up 5 bases and J gave up 0 bases, with 20 bases separating them. CDR3 length equals 17 residues. Together with reference TRBV7-8 and TRBJ2-7, the CDR3 gives the full variable domain: GAGVSQSPRYKVAKRGQDVALRCDPISGHVSLFWYQQALGQGPEFLTYFQNEAQLDKSGLPSDRFFAERPEGSVSTLKIQRTQQEDSAVYLCASSKIPRRDLSYEQYFGPGTRLTVT.

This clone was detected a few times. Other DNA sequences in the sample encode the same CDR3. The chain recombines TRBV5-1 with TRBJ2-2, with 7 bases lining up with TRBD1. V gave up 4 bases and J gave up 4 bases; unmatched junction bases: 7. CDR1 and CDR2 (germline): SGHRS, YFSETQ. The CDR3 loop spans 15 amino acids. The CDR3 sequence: CASSRDRVGTGELFF. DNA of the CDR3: TGCGCCAGCAGCCGCGACAGGGTGGGCACCGGGGAGCTGTTTTTT.